Listed below are T cell receptor beta chains from one sample, sequenced in a study of blood T cell repertoires in COVID-19. The protocol was immunoSEQ multiplex PCR, while the TCRdb copy is restricted to in-frame clones and leaves out a portion. The sample shows fewer than 700,000 clones, roughly nine tenths of them seen only once. The sample was peripheral blood. Receptor source: a woman aged 50 to 60 with COVID-19, enrolled during active disease. The CDR3 runs from the conserved cysteine through the conserved F or W. Each record gives: clone size, J gene, CDR3 length, V gene, D gene, CDR3 DNA, CDR3 protein. The D gene is left open where the match is weak. Not all rows give a size; the values are once, few, many and, for expanded clones, a class.

.,TRBJ1-2,11,TRBV2,.,TGTGCCAGCAGTGACAGCTATGGCTACACCTTC,CASSDSYGYTF
.,TRBJ1-4,13,TRBV30,TRBD1,TGTGCCGGGACAACAGGGGAGGCTGAAAAACTGTTTTTT,CAGTTGEAEKLFF
.,TRBJ1-2,13,TRBV6-1,.,TGTGCCAGCAGTGAAGCGCAGCGTCGGGGCTACACCTTC,CASSEAQRRGYTF
.,TRBJ2-7,14,TRBV5-4,TRBD1,TGTGCCAGCAGCGTCCGACAGGGTTCTTCCGAGCAGTACTTC,CASSVRQGSSEQYF
.,TRBJ1-2,14,TRBV5-1,.,TGCGCCAGCAGCTTGGAGGGGGGGCTTGGTGGCTACACCTTC,CASSLEGGLGGYTF
once,TRBJ2-7,15,TRBV3-1/TRBV3-2,.,TGTGCCAGCAGCCAAGGAGTTGGGGCGGACTACGAGCAGTACTTC,CASSQGVGADYEQYF
.,TRBJ2-2,12,TRBV30,.,TGTGCCTGGAGTGTAACCGGCGGGGAGCTGTTTTTT,CAWSVTGGELFF
.,TRBJ2-1,16,TRBV9,TRBD2,TGTGCCAGCAGCTCCACCGGGACTAGCGGGGCAAATGAGCAGTTCTTC,CASSSTGTSGANEQFF
.,TRBJ1-1,13,TRBV3-1/TRBV3-2,TRBD1,TGTGCCAGCAGCCCTCCACAGGGGGCCTCAGCTTTCTTT,CASSPPQGASAFF
.,TRBJ1-1,14,TRBV25-1,TRBD1,TGTGCCAGCAGTGAGCCAGGGGGCGGCACTGAAGCTTTCTTT,CASSEPGGGTEAFF
few,TRBJ2-7,14,TRBV10-2,.,TGCGCCAGCAGTGAGTCTGGGGGCCCCCTGGAGCAGTACTTC,CASSESGGPLEQYF
.,TRBJ1-3,17,TRBV5-4,TRBD1,TGTGCCAGCAGCCGGGACAGGGGGGTCGAGGATGGAAACACCATATATTTT,CASSRDRGVEDGNTIYF
.,TRBJ2-1,17,TRBV5-4,.,TGTGCCAGCAGCTTGGGCAGGGAAACTTCCTCCTACAATGAGCAGTTCTTC,CASSLGRETSSYNEQFF
.,TRBJ1-6,14,TRBV30,.,TGTGCCTGGAGTGGCACAACAGGCTATTCACCCCTCCACTTT,CAWSGTTGYSPLHF
.,TRBJ2-1,13,TRBV6-5,.,TGTGCCAGCAGTCCCGGGGTCCAGGATGAGCAGTTCTTC,CASSPGVQDEQFF
.,TRBJ2-5,13,TRBV19,TRBD1,TGTGCCAGCCGGGACAGGGGACAAGAGACCCAGTACTTC,CASRDRGQETQYF
.,TRBJ2-3,15,TRBV9,.,TGTGCCAGCAGCTTCGGGGGACAGCCTACAGATACGCAGTATTTT,CASSFGGQPTDTQYF
once,TRBJ1-2,17,TRBV7-8,.,TGTGCCAGCAGCAGCCGGGCCATCAAGGGGGCTAACTATGGCTACACCTTC,CASSSRAIKGANYGYTF
once,TRBJ1-4,17,TRBV5-1,TRBD1,TGCGCCAGCAGCTCCATAGGACAGGGGGTATCTAATGAAAAACTGTTTTTT,CASSSIGQGVSNEKLFF
once,TRBJ2-1,15,TRBV2,TRBD2,TGTGCCAGCAGCCTAGCGGGGGCCTCCTACAATGAGCAGTTCTTC,CASSLAGASYNEQFF
once,TRBJ2-7,13,TRBV14,.,TGTGCCAGCAGCCAATTTGGACTGGGGGAGCAGTACTTC,CASSQFGLGEQYF
.,TRBJ1-1,15,TRBV9,TRBD1,TGTGCCAGCAGCGCGCCGACAGGGTATTTCACTGAAGCTTTCTTT,CASSAPTGYFTEAFF
.,TRBJ2-1,15,TRBV30,TRBD2,TGTGCCTGGAGTCTGGGTGGCGGGGGGGATTTTGAGCAGTTCTTC,CAWSLGGGGDFEQFF
.,TRBJ2-2,16,TRBV11-2,TRBD1,TGTGCCAGCAGCCCGACAGGGATACTAAACACCGGGGAGCTGTTTTTT,CASSPTGILNTGELFF
.,TRBJ2-1,11,TRBV5-1,.,TGCGCCAGCAGCGGAGGGGAGGAGCAGTTCTTC,CASSGGEEQFF
.,TRBJ2-7,15,TRBV7-9,.,TGTGCCAGCAGCTCCCGGGGTCGATACTCCTACGAGCAGTACTTC,CASSSRGRYSYEQYF
.,TRBJ2-3,11,TRBV5-1,.,TGCGCCAGCAGCTCCGAGGTAACGCAGTATTTT,CASSSEVTQYF